A selection of T cell receptor beta chains follows, all from one sample in a study of T cells in Graves' hyperthyroidism and ophthalmopathy. From the multiplex PCR reads, TCRdb called clonotypes with MiXCR, one entry per CDR3 protein. The table includes around 400,000 distinct CDR3 sequences, roughly 14% detected once. The specimen was blood. All receptors derive from a woman under 30 with Graves' hyperthyroidism that later progressed to Graves' ophthalmopathy. Both conserved end residues are part of each CDR3. D genes are given only for firm matches. Size tells how often a clone was seen (once, few, many) or the class of an expanded clone, and some rows leave it out.

v_gene: TRBV3-1
abundance: .
j_gene: TRBJ2-1
d_gene: TRBD1
CDR3nt: TGTGCCAGCAGCCAACGCCACACAGGGGTCAATGAGCAGTTCTTC
CDR3aa: CASSQRHTGVNEQFF

v_gene: TRBV12-3/TRBV12-4
abundance: many
j_gene: TRBJ2-7
d_gene: .
CDR3nt: TGTGCCAGCAGTTTAGGGGCCTACGAGCAGTACTTC
CDR3aa: CASSLGAYEQYF

v_gene: TRBV2
abundance: many
j_gene: TRBJ2-1
d_gene: .
CDR3nt: TGTGCCAGCAGCGGGACCATACAGGGCTCCCACAATGAGCAGTTCTTC
CDR3aa: CASSGTIQGSHNEQFF

v_gene: TRBV27
abundance: many
j_gene: TRBJ1-1
d_gene: .
CDR3nt: TGTGCCAGCAGTTTAAAGGGGTTTTTAGGTGCAGGAGTGAACACTGAAGCTTTCTTT
CDR3aa: CASSLKGFLGAGVNTEAFF

v_gene: TRBV7-2
abundance: many
j_gene: TRBJ1-2
d_gene: .
CDR3nt: TGTGCCAGCAGCCCCGCGGGGTATGGAGGGACCTCCGGCTACACCTTC
CDR3aa: CASSPAGYGGTSGYTF

v_gene: TRBV11-2
abundance: many
j_gene: TRBJ2-1
d_gene: .
CDR3nt: TGTGCCAGCAGCTTCAATAACAATGAGCAGTTCTTC
CDR3aa: CASSFNNNEQFF

v_gene: TRBV7-8
abundance: few
j_gene: TRBJ2-5
d_gene: TRBD1
CDR3nt: TGTGCCAGCAGCTCGACAGGGGTTAAGACCCAGTACTTC
CDR3aa: CASSSTGVKTQYF

v_gene: TRBV18
abundance: .
j_gene: TRBJ1-5
d_gene: .
CDR3nt: TGTGCCAGCTCAGCTGCTTCGGGGGTGGGAAGCAATCAGCCCCAGCATTTT
CDR3aa: CASSAASGVGSNQPQHF

v_gene: TRBV5-6
abundance: .
j_gene: TRBJ2-5
d_gene: .
CDR3nt: TGTGCCAGCAGCCATGAGGCGGGGACCCAGTACTTC
CDR3aa: CASSHEAGTQYF

v_gene: TRBV2
abundance: many
j_gene: TRBJ1-5
d_gene: .
CDR3nt: TGTGCCAGCAGTCTCGGTGGGACGGAGCCCCAGCATTTT
CDR3aa: CASSLGGTEPQHF

v_gene: TRBV27
abundance: many
j_gene: TRBJ2-7
d_gene: .
CDR3nt: TGTGCCAGCAGTTTATCCCCTCCGGGGGGCGTCTACGAGCAGTACTTC
CDR3aa: CASSLSPPGGVYEQYF

v_gene: TRBV24-1
abundance: few
j_gene: TRBJ2-2
d_gene: TRBD2
CDR3nt: TGTGCCACCCAGGGACTAGCGGAGACCGGGGAGCTGTTTTTT
CDR3aa: CATQGLAETGELFF

v_gene: TRBV28
abundance: .
j_gene: TRBJ1-6
d_gene: TRBD1
CDR3nt: TGTGCCACCAAGGGGAAGGGACAGGGAGCCGCCGGGGATCCACCCCTCCACTTT
CDR3aa: CATKGKGQGAAGDPPLHF